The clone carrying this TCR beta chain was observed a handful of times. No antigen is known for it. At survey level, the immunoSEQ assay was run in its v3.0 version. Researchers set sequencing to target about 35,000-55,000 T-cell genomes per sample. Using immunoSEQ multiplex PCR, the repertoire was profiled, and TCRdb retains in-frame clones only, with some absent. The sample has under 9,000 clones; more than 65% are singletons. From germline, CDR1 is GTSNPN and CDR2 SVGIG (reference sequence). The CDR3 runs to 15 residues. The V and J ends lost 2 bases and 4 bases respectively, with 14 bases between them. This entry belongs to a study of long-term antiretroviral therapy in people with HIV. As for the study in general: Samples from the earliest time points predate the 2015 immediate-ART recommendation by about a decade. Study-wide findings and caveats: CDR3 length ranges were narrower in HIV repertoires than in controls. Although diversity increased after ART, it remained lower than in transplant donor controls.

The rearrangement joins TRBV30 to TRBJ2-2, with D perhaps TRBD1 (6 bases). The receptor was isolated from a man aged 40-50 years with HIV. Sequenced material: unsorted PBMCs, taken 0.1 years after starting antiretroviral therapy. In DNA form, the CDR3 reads TGTGCCTGGAGTAAAGGGACAAGCGGCACCGGGGAGCTGTTTTTT. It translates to CAWSKGTSGTGELFF.